This T cell receptor beta chain was sequenced for a study of blood T cell repertoires in COVID-19. The germline V gene encodes CDR1 SEHNR and CDR2 FQNEAQ (reference sequence). Trimming took off 5 bases at V and 6 bases at J, with 10 bases between the two ends. This CDR3 has 13 residues. Source study methods: The assay estimated nucleated cells by amplifying reference gene primers. Some clones are missing from TCRdb's copy, which holds only in-frame ones; the method was immunoSEQ multiplex PCR. V, J and clone size derive from that table, while D and trimming were established from the DNA sequence. This table holds roughly 150,000 clones, about 86% found once.

Source material: PBMCs or T cells enriched from blood (not recorded which). The TCR comes from a man in his fifties who had recovered from COVID-19. The genes are TRBV7-9 and TRBJ2-2, with D unresolved. The CDR3 here is CASSDTSSGELFF. The CDR3 nucleotides read TGTGCCAGCAGCGACACCTCTTCCGGGGAGCTGTTTTTT.